Sequencing of this TCR beta chain was carried out in a study of T cells expressing NK-cell markers. Study conclusions and caveats: The HCMV specificity of the expanded NKG2C+ T cell clones stayed unresolved. The CD3+CD56-NKG2C+ fraction of a few donors was likewise dominated by these clonotypes.

Germline V gene data show CDR1 as SEHNR and CDR2 as FQNEAQ (reference sequence). The CDR3 has 14 amino acids. For this clonotype: Its matching antigen is unknown.

Reprocessing the 5' RACE reads, TCRdb reports a single entry for every CDR3 protein and omits DNA. The repertoire table contains about 170,000 distinct CDR3 sequences. Sequencing used blood T cells: a sorted CD56 or NKG2C T cell subset, CD4+ or CD8+ T cells, or bulk PBMC T cells (not recorded which). This receptor was obtained from a man aged 18-75 years in good health. The rearrangement links TRBV7-9 to TRBJ2-3. This CDR3 reads CASSFTNPTDTQYF.